These 16 T cell receptor beta chains came from one sample sequenced in a study of blood T cell repertoires in COVID-19. TCRdb's table, derived via immunoSEQ multiplex PCR, lists solely in-frame clones and lacks some. The sample includes more than 95,000 clones, around four fifths of them seen just once. The sequenced sample consisted of peripheral blood. These receptors were taken from a man in his 60s with acute or convalescent COVID-19.

The V and J genes are TRBV9 and TRBJ1-1; D remains unclear. Germline CDR1 reads SGDLS; CDR2 reads YYNGEE. The CDR3 runs to 11 residues. V lost 4 bases to trimming and J lost 11 bases, with 12 bases between them. The CDR3 is CASSNNRKAFF. The DNA of the CDR3 is TGTGCCAGCAGCAATAACAGAAAGGCTTTCTTT. The variable domain in full, with the rest retrieved from reference TRBV9 and TRBJ1-1, is DSGVTQTPKHLITATGQRVTLRCSPRSGDLSVYWYQQSLDQGLQFLIQYYNGEERAKGNILERFSAQQFPDLHSELNLSSLELGDSALYFCASSNNRKAFFGQGTRLTVV.

V is TRBV18 and J is TRBJ2-1, with 13 bases lining up with TRBD2. This CDR3 has 18 residues. J gave up 2 bases and V 6 bases, and 10 bases lay outside the gene matches. Germline-derived CDR1 and CDR2 are KGHSH and LQKENI. CDR3 coding DNA: TGTGCCAGCTCGGCGGGACTAGCGGGACGCCCCGCCTACAATGAGCAGTTCTTC. Residues: CASSAGLAGRPAYNEQFF.

V gene TRBV3-1 (or the pseudogene TRBV3-2) combines with J gene TRBJ2-2, with D unresolved. Trimming shortened V by 5 bases and J by 4 bases, and 5 bases separated the two germline ends. The CDR3 loop spans 12 amino acids. Germline CDR1 reads LGHDT; CDR2 reads YNNKEL (reference sequence). DNA for the CDR3: TGTGCCAGCAGCACTGTCACCGGGGAGCTGTTTTTT. Translated, it gives CASSTVTGELFF.

The chain carries TRBV18 and TRBJ2-7, with TRBD1 as a possible D gene (6 bases). V gave up 6 bases and J gave up 1 base, with 16 bases separating them. This CDR3 region has 15 residues. Germline CDR1 is KGHSH and CDR2 is LQKENI. Written as DNA, the CDR3 is TGTGCCAGCTCCCCGACAGGTCCCGGGTCCTACGAGCAGTACTTC. It codes for CASSPTGPGSYEQYF.

The chain links TRBV5-1 to TRBJ2-3; TRBD2 matches at 11 bases. The CDR3 contains 14 residues. Trimming removed 4 bases from V and 5 bases from J; junction bases left unmatched: 3. Germline V CDR1 and CDR2: SGHRS, YFSETQ. The CDR3 protein is CASSGGTSGDTQYF. The DNA for the CDR3 is TGCGCCAGCAGCGGGGGGACTAGCGGAGATACGCAGTATTTT.

The chain employs TRBV29-1 and TRBJ1-1; possible D gene TRBD1, 6 bases. V lost 3 bases, J lost 1 base, and 9 bases lay in between. CDR3 size: 13 residues. CDR1 SQVTM and CDR2 ANQGSEA come from the germline V gene. CDR3 sequence reads: CSVDGTRNTEAFF. The CDR3, as DNA: TGCAGCGTTGACGGGACAAGGAACACTGAAGCTTTCTTT.

The chain links TRBV24-1 to TRBJ1-2, with a tentative D call TRBD1 (5 bases). CDR1 is KGHDR, CDR2 SFDVKD, per germline. V lost 4 bases and J 8 bases, leaving 16 bases between the germline ends. The length of the CDR3 is 14 residues. CDR3 residues: CATSDLGGARGYTF. DNA of the CDR3: TGTGCCACCAGTGACCTCGGTGGGGCGCGGGGCTACACCTTC.

This clone was seen a single time. The chain uses TRBV25-1 and TRBJ1-4, with D possibly matching TRBD1 (6 bases). The CDR3 extends over 15 amino acids. V dropped 4 bases and J dropped 4 bases, with 13 bases sitting between them. The germline V gene encodes CDR1 MGHDK and CDR2 SYGVNS. In nucleotides, the CDR3 is TGTGCCAGCAGTGTCGCAGGGGTTGGTAATGAAAAACTGTTTTTT. Amino acid sequence: CASSVAGVGNEKLFF.

CDR3 region: CATSDTGSGSLKDTQYF. CDR3 in DNA: TGTGCCACCAGTGATACCGGTAGCGGGAGTTTGAAAGATACGCAGTATTTT. V gene TRBV24-1 combines with J gene TRBJ2-3, with 9 positions matching TRBD2. The CDR3 loop spans 17 amino acids. In germline, CDR1 is KGHDR, CDR2 SFDVKD. V trimming: 3 bases; J trimming: 5 bases; junction bases outside the gene matches: 11.

V usage is TRBV6-4 and J usage is TRBJ1-5; TRBD1 is a possible D gene (6 bases). This CDR3 has 13 amino acids. Trimming took off 4 bases at V and 7 bases at J, with 11 bases between the two ends. CDR1 MRHNA and CDR2 SNTAGT come from the germline V gene. CDR3 in DNA: TGTGCCAGCAGTGCCAAACAGGGACAGCCCCAGCATTTT. Translated: CASSAKQGQPQHF.

The V gene is TRBV6-5, the J gene TRBJ2-3; no reliable D call. Deletions cut 6 bases from V and 1 base from J, with 14 bases between. The CDR3 covers 15 residues. Germline lookup yields CDR1 MNHEY and CDR2 SVGAGI. CDR3 DNA sequence: TGTGCCAGCAGAACCGGTGGTTTTCGCACAGATACGCAGTATTTT. It encodes CASRTGGFRTDTQYF.

The chain carries TRBV11-1 and TRBJ1-6; D perhaps matches TRBD1 (6 bases). Germline V lookup: CDR1 SGHAT, CDR2 FQDESV (reference sequence). This CDR3 has 14 amino acids. The V and J ends lost 3 bases and 7 bases respectively, with 10 bases between them. The CDR3 DNA follows: TGTGCCAGCAGCTTGCGGGGGCGGAATTCACCCCTCCACTTT. Translated: CASSLRGRNSPLHF.

This clone was found a few times. The V call is TRBV4-1, the J call TRBJ1-1, with 7 bases identical to TRBD1. The V segment lost 7 bases and the J segment 4 bases; nucleotides outside the gene matches: 6. The CDR3 sequence is 13 residues long. Germline CDR1 reads MGHRA; CDR2 reads YSYEKL. CDR3 residues: CASKRSGGTEAFF. In DNA, the CDR3 is TGCGCCAGCAAACGTTCAGGGGGCACTGAAGCTTTCTTT.

The gene calls are TRBV18 and TRBJ1-2, with 8 nucleotides matching TRBD1. V was clipped by 3 bases and J by 4 bases; unmatched bases: 10. CDR3 length: 16 residues. Per germline, CDR1 KGHSH and CDR2 LQKENI. The DNA of the CDR3 is TGTGCCAGCTCACCCGGGACAGGCCGATACGGCTATGGCTACACCTTC. Protein sequence: CASSPGTGRYGYGYTF.

The rearrangement links TRBV6-5 to TRBJ1-1, with 9 bases lining up with TRBD1. The CDR3 runs 15 residues. Germline assignment: CDR1 MNHEY and CDR2 SVGAGI. The V gene end was trimmed by 2 bases and the J gene end by 5 bases; junction bases not matched to a gene: 6. The CDR3 nucleotides are TGTGCCAGCAGTTACCAGGGACAGGGAGGTACTGAAGCTTTCTTT. Translation gives CASSYQGQGGTEAFF.

The CDR3 loop reads CASSYSVQAQFF. In nucleotides, the CDR3 is TGTGCCAGCAGTTACTCGGTGCAGGCGCAGTTCTTC. J is TRBJ2-1 and V is TRBV6-2 or TRBV6-3; no clear D gene. Trimming left V 0 bases short and J 12 bases short, with 9 bases between. This CDR3 region has 12 residues. Germline V gene lookup returns CDR1 MNHEY and CDR2 SVGEGT.